These T cell receptor beta chains were read from a single sample in a study of T cells in Graves' hyperthyroidism and ophthalmopathy. TCRdb recomputed calls from the multiplex PCR reads with MiXCR, one row per CDR3 protein. The data show about 600,000 distinct CDR3 sequences, with 16% seen just once and less than 3.5% held by the top ten. Sample: blood. The receptors were sampled from a woman aged 40 to 49 with Graves' ophthalmopathy. Each CDR3 is given with its conserved first and last residue. Each record gives: V gene, J gene, D gene, clone size, CDR3 DNA, CDR3 protein. A D gene is named only where the DNA matches it firmly. Clone size is not always given. Where it is, it says once, few, many or a class for expanded clones.

TRBV6-1,TRBJ1-6,-,-,TGTGCCAGCAGTTCAGGGAATTCACCCCTCCACTTT,CASSSGNSPLHF
TRBV2,TRBJ2-5,-,many,TGTGCCAGCAGTGAAGGGCCAGTTCAAGAGACCCAGTACTTC,CASSEGPVQETQYF
TRBV12-3/TRBV12-4,TRBJ2-2,TRBD1,few,TGTGCCAGCGACCAGGGACAGGGCACCGGGGAGCTGTTTTTT,CASDQGQGTGELFF
TRBV7-9,TRBJ2-2,-,many,TGTGCCAGCACCTCGATCCAGGGATTAACCGGGGAGCTGTTTTTT,CASTSIQGLTGELFF
TRBV14,TRBJ1-6,TRBD1,-,TGTGCCAGCAGCCAAGGAAGGACAGGGGGAAATTCACCCCTCCACTTT,CASSQGRTGGNSPLHF
TRBV27,TRBJ1-6,-,many,TGTGCCAGCAGTCCGGAGAGGAATTCACCCCTCCACTTT,CASSPERNSPLHF
TRBV20-1,TRBJ1-6,TRBD1,many,TGCAGTGCACCCCGACAGGGGGAACGATCACCCCTCCACTTT,CSAPRQGERSPLHF
TRBV3-1,TRBJ2-1,-,few,TGTGCCGGCAGCCTCGTCCCAAATGAGCAGTTCTTC,CAGSLVPNEQFF
TRBV12-3/TRBV12-4,TRBJ2-3,-,-,TGTGCCAGCAGTTCCCCTCTGGTAGATACGCAGTATTTT,CASSSPLVDTQYF
TRBV11-2,TRBJ2-3,TRBD2,-,TGTGCCAGCAGCGCCTCGACTAGCGGGGGGGGGGGGCATACGCAGTATTTT,CASSASTSGGGGHTQYF
TRBV7-2,TRBJ2-3,-,many,TGTGCCAGCAGCCCACGGGACCGCACAGATACGCAGTATTTT,CASSPRDRTDTQYF
TRBV7-2,TRBJ1-4,-,many,TGTGCCAGCAGCGGGCCGGGTCGGGGTCATCAAAAACTGTTTTTT,CASSGPGRGHQKLFF
TRBV11-3,TRBJ2-1,TRBD2,many,TGTGCCAGCAGCTTCAGCCTAGCGGTGTTCAATGAGCAGTTCTTC,CASSFSLAVFNEQFF
TRBV27,TRBJ2-7,-,-,TGTGCCAGCAGTTATGCCCGGACGGGCTACGAGCAGTACTTC,CASSYARTGYEQYF
TRBV2,TRBJ2-1,TRBD2,few,TGTGTCAGCAGTGTCGGGACTAGCTGGTATGAGCAGTTCTTC,CVSSVGTSWYEQFF
TRBV30,TRBJ2-1,TRBD2,-,TGTGCCTGGAGTTCCCCTTTTTCTCTGGGACTAGCGGGGACACACAATGAGCAGTTCTTC,CAWSSPFSLGLAGTHNEQFF
TRBV3-1,TRBJ2-7,TRBD2,many,TGTGCCAGCAGCCCGACAGCGGGGGTCTACGAGCAGTACTTC,CASSPTAGVYEQYF
TRBV27,TRBJ2-3,TRBD2,few,TGTGCCAGCCAGCGGGGGGGCCCAGATACGCAGTATTTT,CASQRGGPDTQYF
TRBV20-1,TRBJ2-5,TRBD2,-,TGCAGTGCTAGAGCCTGGACTAGCGGGGGGGGAGAGACCCAGTACTTC,CSARAWTSGGGETQYF
TRBV4-1,TRBJ2-1,-,once,TGCGCCAGCAGCCAAGATCGAATAGCCCTATACAATGAGCAGTTCTTC,CASSQDRIALYNEQFF
TRBV6-1,TRBJ1-1,-,few,TGTGCCAGCAGCAGCAACGAGGGGATGAACACTGAAGCTTTCTTT,CASSSNEGMNTEAFF
TRBV28,TRBJ2-7,TRBD2,many,TGTGCTACAGCCCAGCGGGATACTTCCTACGAGCAGTACTTC,CATAQRDTSYEQYF
TRBV2,TRBJ1-5,-,-,TGTGCCAGCAGCGGGGATCAGCCCCAGCATTTT,CASSGDQPQHF
TRBV20-1,TRBJ2-1,TRBD2,few,TGCAGTGCTAGAGACGCCGGGAGGGCTAACAATGAGCAGTTCTTC,CSARDAGRANNEQFF
TRBV18,TRBJ2-1,TRBD1,many,TGTGCCAGCTCAATGGGACAGTCTTACAATGAGCAGTTCTTC,CASSMGQSYNEQFF
TRBV12-3/TRBV12-4,TRBJ2-2,TRBD2,many,TGTGCCAGCGGGGGGGGGACGGGGATCACCGGGGAGCTGTTTTTT,CASGGGTGITGELFF
TRBV19,TRBJ2-7,-,-,TGTGCCAGTAGTCAAAAGTGGGGCGGCTCCTACGAGCAGTACTTC,CASSQKWGGSYEQYF
TRBV27,TRBJ1-5,-,many,TGTGCCAGCAGTTACAGTGGGGGGCAGCCCCAGCATTTT,CASSYSGGQPQHF
TRBV6-2/TRBV6-3,TRBJ2-1,TRBD2,few,TGTGCCAGCAAGCCCATTATTCGCGGGGGGATTCGAGCTTACAATGAGCAGTTCTTC,CASKPIIRGGIRAYNEQFF
TRBV6-1,TRBJ2-2,-,-,TGTGCCAGCAGAAACTTACGCACCGGGGAGCTGTTTTTT,CASRNLRTGELFF